Listed below are T cell receptor beta chains from one sample, sequenced in a study of beta chain features in type 1 diabetes. Data came from immunoSEQ multiplex PCR; TCRdb stores just in-frame clones and leaves some out. Counted here are around 56,000 clones, 40% to 65% occurring once; the ten biggest clones make up around 2.6%. Sample: Tregs from blood. Receptor source: a woman aged 40 to 50 with type 1 diabetes. Each CDR3 is given with its conserved first and last residue. D genes are given only for firm matches. Clone size is not always given. Where it is, it says once, few, many or a class for expanded clones.

j_call clone_size v_call d_call cdr3_nt cdr3_aa
TRBJ2-7 few TRBV29-1 NA TGCAGCGTGAACCGGGTTGGGGGGTACGAGCAGTACTTC CSVNRVGGYEQYF
TRBJ2-5 NA TRBV5-1 TRBD1 TGCGCCAGCAGTCCAACAGGGACAGGGCAAGAGACCCAGTACTTC CASSPTGTGQETQYF
TRBJ2-1 NA TRBV7-9 TRBD2 TGTGCCAGCAGCCCCAGGACGAGCGGGAGTTGGGGGGAGCAGTTCTTC CASSPRTSGSWGEQFF
TRBJ2-1 NA TRBV11-3 TRBD2 TGTGCCAGCAGCGGGACTAGCGGATATGAGCAGTTCTTC CASSGTSGYEQFF
TRBJ2-3 once TRBV4-2 TRBD1 TGTGCCAGCAGCCAAGAAGGGGGCCGAGATACGCAGTATTTT CASSQEGGRDTQYF
TRBJ2-7 NA TRBV6-5 NA TGTGCCAGCAGTTACACGGGGGACAGCTCCTACGAGCAGTACTTC CASSYTGDSSYEQYF
TRBJ1-1 NA TRBV30 NA TGTGCCTGGAGGGGTAGGGGCTCAGCTTTCTTT CAWRGRGSAFF
TRBJ1-3 once TRBV7-9 NA TGTGCCAGCACCCTGGGGACTCGCTCTGGAAACACCATATATTTT CASTLGTRSGNTIYF
TRBJ2-1 NA TRBV9 NA TGTGCCAGCAGCGTACACCAGACTCCGTTGAATGAGCAGTTCTTC CASSVHQTPLNEQFF
TRBJ2-3 few TRBV5-1 TRBD2 TGCGCCAGCAGCTTGGCGAGCGGGGCCCGGATGGATACGCAGTATTTT CASSLASGARMDTQYF
TRBJ2-5 NA TRBV29-1 NA TGCAGCCCTCGGGTTGGGGAGACCCAGTACTTC CSPRVGETQYF
TRBJ2-3 NA TRBV5-1 NA TGCGCCAGCAGCTTGACGGGAGTATTGACAGATACGCAGTATTTT CASSLTGVLTDTQYF
TRBJ2-1 NA TRBV5-4 NA TGTGCCAGCAGCTTGGTTGGTAGTGAGCAGTTCTTC CASSLVGSEQFF
TRBJ1-3 NA TRBV7-9 NA TGTGCCAGCAGCCGCGCGGGGGCCTACTCTGGAAACACCATATATTTT CASSRAGAYSGNTIYF
TRBJ1-2 NA TRBV6-1 NA TGTGCCAGCAGAGTTCTCTCACAGTTCTATGGCTACACCTTC CASRVLSQFYGYTF
TRBJ2-3 NA TRBV27 TRBD1 TGTGCCAGCAGTGCCGGTGGGACAGGGTTCTGGTATTTT CASSAGGTGFWYF
TRBJ1-5 NA TRBV28 NA TGTGCCAGCATTAGGGGGTATAATCAGCCCCAGCATTTT CASIRGYNQPQHF
TRBJ2-7 NA TRBV18 NA TGTGCCAGCTCACCAGATTTTCGCGGGGTCTCCTACGAGCAGTACTTC CASSPDFRGVSYEQYF
TRBJ1-5 NA TRBV25-1 NA TGTGCCAGCAGTGACAGGGGAGAGGCTCAGCCCCAGCATTTT CASSDRGEAQPQHF
TRBJ2-5 NA TRBV11-3 TRBD1 TGTGCCAGCAGCTTAGGCGGGACAGGGAAAGAGACCCAGTACTTC CASSLGGTGKETQYF
TRBJ1-5 few TRBV7-9 NA TGTGCCAGCAGCCTTATGACTGAGCAGCCCCAGCATTTT CASSLMTEQPQHF
TRBJ1-2 NA TRBV7-2 TRBD1 TGTGCCAGCAGCTTAGCGCTGATAGGGGGCTCCTATGGCTACACCTTC CASSLALIGGSYGYTF